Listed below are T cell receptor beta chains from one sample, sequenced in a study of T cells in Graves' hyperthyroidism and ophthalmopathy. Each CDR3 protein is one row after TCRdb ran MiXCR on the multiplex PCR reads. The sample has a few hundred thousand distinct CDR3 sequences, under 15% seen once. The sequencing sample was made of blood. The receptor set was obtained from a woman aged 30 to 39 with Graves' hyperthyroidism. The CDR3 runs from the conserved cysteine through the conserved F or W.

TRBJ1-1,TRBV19,CASSIEGVNTEAFF
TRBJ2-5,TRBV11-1,CASSREAGVRETQYF
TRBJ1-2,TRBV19,CATETGNGYGYTF
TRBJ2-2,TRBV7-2,CASSPRRSDTGELFF
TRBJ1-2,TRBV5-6,CASSLSSQVYGYTF
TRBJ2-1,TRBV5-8,CASSRDQSSYNEQFF
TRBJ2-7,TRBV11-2,CASSTVSIGRQLSEQYF
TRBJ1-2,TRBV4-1,CASSQDGDSNYGYTF
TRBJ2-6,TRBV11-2,CASSLGGPGANVLTF
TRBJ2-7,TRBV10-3,CAIKPKDRGLGYEQYF
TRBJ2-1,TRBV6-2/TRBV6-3,CASSGSLGLAAYNEQFF
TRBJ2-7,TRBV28,CASSLMDREQYF
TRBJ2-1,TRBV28,CATLSRHEQFF
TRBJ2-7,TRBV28,CASSYPWTGTYEQYF
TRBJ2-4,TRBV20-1,CSAQSDAGNIQYF
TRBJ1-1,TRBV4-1,CASSQPLFRREAFF
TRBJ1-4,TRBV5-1,CASSLLSRGEKLFF
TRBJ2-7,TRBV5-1,CASSFSPGQGTHEQYF
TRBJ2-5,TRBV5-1,CASSPSASGQETQYF
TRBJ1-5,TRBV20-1,CSAPPGQGILNQPQHF
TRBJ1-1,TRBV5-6,CASSLGTGASEAFF
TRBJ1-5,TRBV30,CAWSWDPPGHQPQHF
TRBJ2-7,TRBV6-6,CASSYSRAGPYYEQYF
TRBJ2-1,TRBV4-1,CASSQMARENEQFF
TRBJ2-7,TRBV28,CASRGLADEQYF
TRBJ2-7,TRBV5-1,CASSLRLADYEQYF
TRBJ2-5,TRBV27,CASSSDLARETQYF